The 11 T cell receptor beta chains listed next were all sequenced from one sample in a study of cytomegalovirus exposure and HLA in healthy donors. In the PCR, 60 Vbeta and 13 Jbeta primers were used. Profiling relied on immunoSEQ multiplex PCR, and the TCRdb table lists in-frame clones only, not all of them. The sample includes 250,000 to 350,000 clones, roughly 90% of them seen just once. Material for sequencing was PBMCs. The receptors derive from a man aged 35-49 years in good health and CMV-seropositive.

This clone was observed once. Different DNA sequences within this sample yield the same CDR3. The chain links TRBV7-3 to TRBJ2-5; no definite D call. V was cut by 2 bases and J by 0 bases, with 7 bases left in between. Per germline, CDR1 SGHTA and CDR2 FQGTGA. CDR3 length equals 14 residues. The CDR3 loop is CASSLSRDQETQYF. The CDR3 coding sequence is TGTGCCAGCAGCTTATCGAGAGACCAAGAGACCCAGTACTTC.

This chain connects TRBV2 to TRBJ1-1; 9 positions agree with TRBD1. The CDR3 is 14 amino acids. V lost 5 bases, J lost 4 bases, and 5 bases stayed unmatched. Germline V gene lookup returns CDR1 SNHLY and CDR2 FYNNEI. Here the CDR3 reads CASSTGTGSTEAFF. In nucleotides, the CDR3 is TGTGCCAGCAGTACTGGGACAGGGAGCACTGAAGCTTTCTTT. The full variable domain, rest sourced from reference TRBV2 and TRBJ1-1, is EPEVTQTPSHQVTQMGQEVILRCVPISNHLYFYWYRQILGQKVEFLVSFYNNEISEKSEIFDDQFSVERPDGSNFTLKIRSTKLEDSAMYFCASSTGTGSTEAFFGQGTRLTVV.

This chain links TRBV30 with TRBJ2-1, with 10 nucleotides matching TRBD1. Germline V gives CDR1 GTSNPN, CDR2 SVGIG (reference sequence). V lost 8 bases, J lost 8 bases, and 15 bases stayed unmatched. The CDR3 length is 15 residues. The CDR3 region has the DNA TGTGCCATCCGTTCCCTCGGGACAGGGGATTATGAGCAGTTCTTC. Amino acids: CAIRSLGTGDYEQFF.

Comment on this clone: The sample has other DNA sequences that encode this CDR3 too. The CDR3 is CASSPQSSGNTIYF. The CDR3 nucleotides are TGTGCCAGCTCACCACAGAGCTCTGGAAACACCATATATTTT. The chain uses TRBV18 and TRBJ1-3; D call uncertain. The CDR3 is 14 residues long. In germline, CDR1 is KGHSH, CDR2 LQKENI. V lost 1 base and J 0 bases, leaving 4 bases between the germline ends.

The rearrangement uses TRBV2 and TRBJ1-4; 9 bases are shared with TRBD1. There are 14 residues in the CDR3. V was pared by 6 bases and J by 6 bases, with 5 bases of the junction left unmatched. Germline assignment: CDR1 SNHLY and CDR2 FYNNEI. CDR3 residues: CASRETGGYEKLFF. The CDR3 bases are TGTGCCAGCAGGGAGACAGGGGGGTATGAAAAACTGTTTTTT.

This clone has a single count. V usage is TRBV18 and J usage is TRBJ2-7; D perhaps matches TRBD2 (5 bases). The CDR3 is made up of 15 amino acids. V was shortened by 3 bases and J by 0 bases, with 12 bases between the two germline ends. In germline, CDR1 is KGHSH, CDR2 LQKENI. CDR3 protein: CASSPSAESSYEQYF. The CDR3 nucleotides are TGTGCCAGCTCACCGTCAGCGGAAAGCTCCTACGAGCAGTACTTC.

This clone was observed at least ten times. The chain is built from TRBV19 and TRBJ1-5; D is perhaps TRBD1 (5 bases). CDR3 length: 14 amino acids. The germline V gene encodes CDR1 LNHDA and CDR2 SQIVND (reference sequence). V was trimmed by 3 bases and J by 5 bases, leaving 11 bases between them. The CDR3 bases are TGTGCCAGTAGTATCCCCGGGGGGGATCAGCCCCAGCATTTT. Translation: CASSIPGGDQPQHF.

V gene TRBV2 combines with J gene TRBJ2-7; 8 positions agree with TRBD1. With V trimmed by 6 bases and J by 0 bases, 4 bases remained unmatched. The CDR3 contains 14 residues. Per germline, CDR1 SNHLY and CDR2 FYNNEI. The CDR3 DNA follows: TGTGCCAGCAGGGACAGGGAAAGCTCCTACGAGCAGTACTTC. Residues: CASRDRESSYEQYF.

This chain links TRBV4-1 with TRBJ2-7, with a tentative D call TRBD1 (5 bases). The V and J ends lost 1 base and 3 bases respectively, with 10 bases between them. Germline V gives CDR1 MGHRA, CDR2 YSYEKL. The CDR3 length is 14 residues. As DNA, the CDR3 is TGCGCCAGCAGCCAAGCGACAGAAGACTACGAGCAGTACTTC. This codes for CASSQATEDYEQYF.

This chain's CDR3 is CASSFRTSGYEQYF. CDR3 in DNA: TGTGCCAGCAGTTTTCGGACTAGCGGCTACGAGCAGTACTTC. The gene calls are TRBV27 and TRBJ2-7; 10 bases align to TRBD2. Germline CDR1 is MNHEY and CDR2 is SMNVEV (reference sequence). The CDR3 totals 14 residues. The V segment lost 3 bases and the J segment 3 bases; nucleotides outside the gene matches: 2.

The V gene is TRBV10-3, the J gene TRBJ2-1; possible D gene TRBD2, 5 bases. The CDR3 consists of 14 residues. Germline values: CDR1 ENHRY, CDR2 SYGVKD. Trimming removed 4 bases at V and 7 bases at J, with 14 bases between. CDR3 sequence (DNA): TGTGCCATCAGTGGGTGGGAGTCCAGTAATGAGCAGTTCTTC. It encodes CAISGWESSNEQFF.